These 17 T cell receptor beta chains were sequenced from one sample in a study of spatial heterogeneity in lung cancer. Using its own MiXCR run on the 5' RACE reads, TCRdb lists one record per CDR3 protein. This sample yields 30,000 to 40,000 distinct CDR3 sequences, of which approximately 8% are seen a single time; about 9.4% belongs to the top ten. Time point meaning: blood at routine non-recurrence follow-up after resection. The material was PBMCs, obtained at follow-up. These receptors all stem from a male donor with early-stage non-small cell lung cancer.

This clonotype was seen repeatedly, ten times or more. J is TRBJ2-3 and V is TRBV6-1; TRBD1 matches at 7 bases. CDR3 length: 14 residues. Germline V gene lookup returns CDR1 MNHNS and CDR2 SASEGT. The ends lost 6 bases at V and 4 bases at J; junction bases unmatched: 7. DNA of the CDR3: TGTGCCAGCAGACGGACAGGACCGGCAGATACGCAGTATTTT. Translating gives CASRRTGPADTQYF.

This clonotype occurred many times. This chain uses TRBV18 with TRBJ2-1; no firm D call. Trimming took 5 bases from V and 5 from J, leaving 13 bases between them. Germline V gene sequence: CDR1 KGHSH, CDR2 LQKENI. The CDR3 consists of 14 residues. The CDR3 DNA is TGTGCCAGCTCAAGGACGGAGTTTAACAATGAGCAGTTCTTC. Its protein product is CASSRTEFNNEQFF.

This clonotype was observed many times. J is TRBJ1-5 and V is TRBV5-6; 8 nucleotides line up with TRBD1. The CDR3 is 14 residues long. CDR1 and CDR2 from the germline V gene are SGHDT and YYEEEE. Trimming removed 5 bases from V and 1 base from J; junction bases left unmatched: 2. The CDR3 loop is CASSQGASNQPQHF. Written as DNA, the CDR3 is TGTGCCAGCAGTCAGGGGGCGAGCAATCAGCCCCAGCATTTT.

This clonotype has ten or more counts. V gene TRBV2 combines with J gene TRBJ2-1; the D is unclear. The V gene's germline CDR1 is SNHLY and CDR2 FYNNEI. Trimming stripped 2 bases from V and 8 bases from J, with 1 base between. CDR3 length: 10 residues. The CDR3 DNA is TGTGCCAGCAGTGAATATGAGCAGTTCTTC. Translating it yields CASSEYEQFF.

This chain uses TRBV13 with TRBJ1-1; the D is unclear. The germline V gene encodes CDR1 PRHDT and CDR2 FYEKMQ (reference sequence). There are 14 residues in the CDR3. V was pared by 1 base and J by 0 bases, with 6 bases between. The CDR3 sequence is CASSLVSVNTEAFF. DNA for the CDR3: TGTGCCAGCAGCTTAGTCTCCGTGAACACTGAAGCTTTCTTT.

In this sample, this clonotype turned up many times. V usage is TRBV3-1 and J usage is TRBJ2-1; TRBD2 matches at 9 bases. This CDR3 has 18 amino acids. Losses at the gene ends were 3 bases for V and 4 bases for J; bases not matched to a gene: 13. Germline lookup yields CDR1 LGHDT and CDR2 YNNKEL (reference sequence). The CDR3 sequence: CASSHSLGAGGFYNEQFF. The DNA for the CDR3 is TGTGCCAGCAGCCACTCCCTGGGAGCGGGGGGTTTTTACAATGAGCAGTTCTTC.

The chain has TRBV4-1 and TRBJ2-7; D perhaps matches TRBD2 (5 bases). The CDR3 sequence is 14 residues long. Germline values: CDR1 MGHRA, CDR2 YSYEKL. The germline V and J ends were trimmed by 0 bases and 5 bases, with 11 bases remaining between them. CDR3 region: CASSQEPGLNEQYF. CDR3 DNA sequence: TGCGCCAGCAGCCAAGAGCCAGGACTTAACGAGCAGTACTTC.

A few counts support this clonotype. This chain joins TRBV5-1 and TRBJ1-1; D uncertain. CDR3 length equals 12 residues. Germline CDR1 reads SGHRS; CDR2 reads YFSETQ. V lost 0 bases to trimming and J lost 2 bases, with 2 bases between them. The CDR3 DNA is TGCGCCAGCAGCTTGGATAACACTGAAGCTTTCTTT. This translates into CASSLDNTEAFF.

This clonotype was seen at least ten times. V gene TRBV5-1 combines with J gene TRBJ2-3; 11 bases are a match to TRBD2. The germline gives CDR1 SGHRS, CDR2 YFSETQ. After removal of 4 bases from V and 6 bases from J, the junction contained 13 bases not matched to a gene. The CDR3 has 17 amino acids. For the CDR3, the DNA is TGCGCCAGCAGCCCCAGGGGTAGCGGGGGGGCAGCGGATACGCAGTATTTT. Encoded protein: CASSPRGSGGAADTQYF.

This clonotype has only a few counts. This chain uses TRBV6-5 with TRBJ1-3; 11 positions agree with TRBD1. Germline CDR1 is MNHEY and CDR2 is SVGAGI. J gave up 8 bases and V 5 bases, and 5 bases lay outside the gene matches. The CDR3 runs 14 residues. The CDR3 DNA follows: TGTGCCAGCAGTCGGACAGGGGGCGATTACACCATATATTTT. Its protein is CASSRTGGDYTIYF.

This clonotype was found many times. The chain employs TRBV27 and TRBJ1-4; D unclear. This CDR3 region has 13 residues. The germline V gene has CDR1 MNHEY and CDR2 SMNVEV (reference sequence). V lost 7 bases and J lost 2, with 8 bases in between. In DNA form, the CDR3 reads TGTGCCAGCAAAGACGGTACTAATGAAAAACTGTTTTTT. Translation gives CASKDGTNEKLFF. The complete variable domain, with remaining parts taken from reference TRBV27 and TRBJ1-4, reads EAQVTQNPRYLITVTGKKLTVTCSQNMNHEYMSWYRQDPGLGLRQIYYSMNVEVTDKGDVPEGYKVSRKEKRNFPLILESPSPNQTSLYFCASKDGTNEKLFFGSGTQLSVL.

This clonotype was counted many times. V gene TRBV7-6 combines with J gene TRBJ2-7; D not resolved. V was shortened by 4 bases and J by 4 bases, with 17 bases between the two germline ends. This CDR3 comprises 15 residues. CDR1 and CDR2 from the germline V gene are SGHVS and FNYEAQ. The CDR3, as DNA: TGTGCCAGCAGCTCCGGGTCGTTCGGGCCTTACGAGCAGTACTTC. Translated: CASSSGSFGPYEQYF.

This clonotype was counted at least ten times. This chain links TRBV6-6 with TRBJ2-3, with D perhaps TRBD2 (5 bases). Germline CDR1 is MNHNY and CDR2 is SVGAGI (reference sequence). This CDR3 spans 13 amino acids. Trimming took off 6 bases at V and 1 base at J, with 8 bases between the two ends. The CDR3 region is CASRTTGTDTQYF. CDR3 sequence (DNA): TGTGCCAGCAGGACTACTGGCACAGATACGCAGTATTTT.

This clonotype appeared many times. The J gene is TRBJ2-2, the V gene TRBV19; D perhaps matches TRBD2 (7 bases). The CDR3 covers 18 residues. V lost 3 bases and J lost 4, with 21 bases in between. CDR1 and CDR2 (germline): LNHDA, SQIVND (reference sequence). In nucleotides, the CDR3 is TGTGCCAGTAGTATGAGGAGCATCCGAAGGGGGGGCACCGGGGAGCTGTTTTTT. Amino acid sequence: CASSMRSIRRGGTGELFF.

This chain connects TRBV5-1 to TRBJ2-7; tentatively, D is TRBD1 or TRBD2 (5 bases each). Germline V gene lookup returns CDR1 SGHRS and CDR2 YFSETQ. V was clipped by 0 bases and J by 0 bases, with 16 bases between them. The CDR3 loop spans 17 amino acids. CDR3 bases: TGCGCCAGCAGCTTGGCCGAGGGCAGGGCCTTCTCCTACGAGCAGTACTTC. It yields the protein CASSLAEGRAFSYEQYF.

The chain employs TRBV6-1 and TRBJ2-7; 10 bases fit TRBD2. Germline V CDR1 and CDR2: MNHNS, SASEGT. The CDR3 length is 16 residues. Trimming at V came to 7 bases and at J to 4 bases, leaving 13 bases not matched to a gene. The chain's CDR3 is CASTGSGGTNSYEQYF. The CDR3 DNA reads TGTGCCAGCACCGGTAGCGGGGGGACTAATTCATACGAGCAGTACTTC.

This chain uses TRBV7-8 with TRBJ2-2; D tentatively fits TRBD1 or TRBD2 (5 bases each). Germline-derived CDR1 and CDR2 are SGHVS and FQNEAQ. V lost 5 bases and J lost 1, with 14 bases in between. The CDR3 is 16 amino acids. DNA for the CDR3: TGTGCCAGCAGCCGTGAGGGACGGGAGAACACCGGGGAGCTGTTTTTT. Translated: CASSREGRENTGELFF.